These 31 T cell receptor beta chains originate from one sample sequenced in a study of beta chain features in type 1 diabetes. General study points: Significant though moderate, a shortening of TCRB CDR3s appeared in all four CD4+ subsets of Type 1 diabetes patients.

The isolated RNA, all of it, was reverse transcribed, so expressed TCRB transcripts were what got sequenced. Profiled with immunoSEQ multiplex PCR; TCRdb holds only in-frame clones, not every one. The sample shows 400,000 or so clones, roughly 12% of them seen only once. No antigen has been identified for these receptors. Source material: naive CD4+ T cells from blood. The receptors were gathered from a woman aged 18 to 35 with type 1 diabetes.

This rearrangement joins TRBV7-9 to TRBJ1-1; the D is unclear. V was shortened by 11 bases and J by 4 bases, with 8 bases between the two germline ends. The CDR3 totals 10 residues. The V gene's germline CDR1 is SEHNR and CDR2 FQNEAQ (reference sequence). The CDR3 loop is CAVAGTEAFF. In nucleotides, the CDR3 is TGTGCCGTGGCGGGCACTGAAGCTTTCTTT.

The table lists this clone with a few counts. This chain uses TRBV9 with TRBJ2-1; D is possibly TRBD1 (6 bases). CDR1 SGDLS and CDR2 YYNGEE come from the germline V gene. The length of the CDR3 is 15 residues. Trimming left V 0 bases short and J 7 bases short, with 14 bases between. CDR3: CASSVAYAQGNEQFF. CDR3 nucleotides: TGTGCCAGCAGCGTAGCATACGCCCAGGGGAATGAGCAGTTCTTC. Based on the CDR3 plus reference TRBV9 and TRBJ2-1, the full variable domain is DSGVTQTPKHLITATGQRVTLRCSPRSGDLSVYWYQQSLDQGLQFLIQYYNGEERAKGNILERFSAQQFPDLHSELNLSSLELGDSALYFCASSVAYAQGNEQFFGPGTRLTVL.

The rearrangement joins TRBV7-9 to TRBJ2-2; the D gene is possibly TRBD2 (5 bases). V was trimmed by 5 bases and J by 5 bases, leaving 12 bases between them. Germline V gene sequence: CDR1 SEHNR, CDR2 FQNEAQ (reference sequence). CDR3 length equals 14 residues. The CDR3 loop is CASSVKTGTGELFF. Here the CDR3 DNA reads TGTGCCAGCAGCGTAAAGACGGGGACCGGGGAGCTGTTTTTT.

The V gene is TRBV7-2, the J gene TRBJ2-7; 11 positions match TRBD2. The CDR3 runs 18 residues. Germline V gives CDR1 SGHTA, CDR2 FQGNSA. The V gene end was trimmed by 5 bases and the J gene end by 0 bases; junction bases not matched to a gene: 12. As DNA, the CDR3 is TGTGCCAGCAGCGAGGGGCCTAGCGGGGGGATAAGCTCCTACGAGCAGTACTTC. Translated, it gives CASSEGPSGGISSYEQYF. Variable domain in full (rest from reference TRBV7-2 and TRBJ2-7): GAGVSQSPSNKVTEKGKDVELRCDPISGHTALYWYRQSLGQGLEFLIYFQGNSAPDKSGLPSDRFSAERTGGSVSTLTIQRTQQEDSAVYLCASSEGPSGGISSYEQYFGPGTRLTVT.

In this sample, this clone turned up a few times. The chain joins TRBV7-3 to TRBJ2-1; TRBD2 matches 7 bases. The CDR3 extends over 16 amino acids. Germline V gene lookup returns CDR1 SGHTA and CDR2 FQGTGA. J gave up 5 bases and V 0 bases, and 7 bases lay outside the gene matches. The CDR3 loop is CASSLTGASGNNEQFF. CDR3 nucleotides: TGTGCCAGCAGCTTAACCGGGGCTAGCGGAAACAATGAGCAGTTCTTC. The full variable domain, completed using reference TRBV7-3 and TRBJ2-1, is GAGVSQTPSNKVTEKGKYVELRCDPISGHTALYWYRQSLGQGPEFLIYFQGTGAADDSGLPNDRFFAVRPEGSVSTLKIQRTERGDSAVYLCASSLTGASGNNEQFFGPGTRLTVL.

The rearrangement joins TRBV5-6 to TRBJ2-2, with 7 bases that match TRBD2. Germline V CDR1 and CDR2: SGHDT, YYEEEE. V was clipped by 4 bases and J by 9 bases; unmatched bases: 9. The CDR3 is 14 amino acids. In nucleotides, the CDR3 is TGTGCCAGCAGCCGGACTAGGCGCGCCCGGGAGCTGTTTTTT. This encodes CASSRTRRARELFF.

The chain employs TRBV9 and TRBJ2-1; 14 nucleotides match TRBD2. V shed 3 bases and J 9 bases; nucleotides not matched to a gene: 2. From germline, CDR1 is SGDLS and CDR2 YYNGEE. The CDR3 runs to 14 residues. In nucleotides, the CDR3 is TGTGCCAGCAGCGGGGGACTAGCGGGAGTTGAGCAGTTCTTC. The encoded protein is CASSGGLAGVEQFF.

The chain employs TRBV11-1 and TRBJ2-7; 8 bases fit TRBD1. There are 16 residues in the CDR3. J was trimmed by 7 bases and V by 6 bases; bases with no gene match: 17. Germline V gene sequence: CDR1 SGHAT, CDR2 FQDESV (reference sequence). The CDR3: CASRRGTGTGVGEQYF. The CDR3 bases are TGTGCCAGCAGACGGGGCACCGGGACAGGCGTGGGAGAGCAGTACTTC. Filled out from reference TRBV11-1 and TRBJ2-7, the complete variable domain reads EAEVAQSPRYKITEKSQAVAFWCDPISGHATLYWYRQILGQGPELLVQFQDESVVDDSQLPKDRFSAERLKGVDSTLKIQPAELGDSAMYLCASRRGTGTGVGEQYFGPGTRLTVT.

The V and J genes are TRBV23-1 and TRBJ2-6; 7 nucleotides align to TRBD1. TRBV23-1 qualifies as an ORF whose function is uncertain. The CDR3 extends over 17 amino acids. Trimming at V came to 3 bases and at J to 4 bases, leaving 9 bases not matched to a gene. CDR3 sequence (DNA): TGCGCCAGCAGTCATGACAGGGTCCCGAGGGGGGCCAACGTCCTGACTTTC. Translating gives CASSHDRVPRGANVLTF.

This clone came up a few times. This chain joins TRBV28 and TRBJ1-5; no reliable D call. V lost 6 bases to trimming and J lost 5 bases, with 17 bases between them. This CDR3 has 15 residues. The germline gives CDR1 MDHEN, CDR2 SYDVKM. The CDR3 sequence: CASSPGRGGDQPQHF. The CDR3 coding sequence is TGTGCCAGCAGCCCCGGACGGGGAGGCGATCAGCCCCAGCATTTT.

The rearrangement joins TRBV19 to TRBJ1-5; D is unresolved. Trimming took off 2 bases at V and 6 bases at J, with 8 bases between the two ends. The germline CDR1 and CDR2 sequences are LNHDA and SQIVND (reference sequence). This CDR3 is built from 13 residues. The CDR3 DNA reads TGTGCCAGTAGTATAAGACGGAGTCAGCCCCAGCATTTT. Protein: CASSIRRSQPQHF. Looking up the rest from reference TRBV19 and TRBJ1-5 gives the full variable domain: DGGITQSPKYLFRKEGQNVTLSCEQNLNHDAMYWYRQDPGQGLRLIYYSQIVNDFQKGDIAEGYSVSREKKESFPLTVTSAQKNPTAFYLCASSIRRSQPQHFGDGTRLSIL.

The rearrangement uses TRBV9 and TRBJ2-2; tentatively, D is TRBD1 (6 bases). Germline V CDR1 and CDR2: SGDLS, YYNGEE. The CDR3 contains 14 residues. V was clipped by 1 base and J by 7 bases, with 11 bases between them. CDR3 sequence: CASSVRTANGELFF. DNA of the CDR3: TGTGCCAGCAGCGTACGGACAGCTAACGGGGAGCTGTTTTTT.

The chain couples TRBV5-1 to TRBJ2-3; 10 bases match TRBD2. Germline V gives CDR1 SGHRS, CDR2 YFSETQ. CDR3 length: 16 residues. J was trimmed by 1 base and V by 4 bases; bases with no gene match: 6. The CDR3 DNA sequence: TGCGCCAGCAGCACTACCGGGACTAGCGGCACAGATACGCAGTATTTT. Translated: CASSTTGTSGTDTQYF. The full variable domain, with the rest looked up from reference TRBV5-1 and TRBJ2-3, is KAGVTQTPRYLIKTRGQQVTLSCSPISGHRSVSWYQQTPGQGLQFLFEYFSETQRNKGNFPGRFSGRQFSNSRSEMNVSTLELGDSALYLCASSTTGTSGTDTQYFGPGTRLTVL.

A few counts support this clone. The genes are TRBV4-1 and TRBJ2-1, with D hard to call. This CDR3 comprises 12 residues. Germline values: CDR1 MGHRA, CDR2 YSYEKL. Trimming shortened V by 2 bases and J by 6 bases, and 5 bases separated the two germline ends. The CDR3 loop reads CASSQSGNEQFF. The DNA for the CDR3 is TGCGCCAGCAGCCAATCCGGCAATGAGCAGTTCTTC.

The chain uses TRBV5-1 and TRBJ2-6, with 9 bases that match TRBD1. The CDR3 covers 16 residues. V lost 4 bases and J lost 11; bases outside the gene matches: 13. The germline gives CDR1 SGHRS, CDR2 YFSETQ. CDR3 sequence reads: CASSLIPGTGNYVLTF. As DNA, the CDR3 is TGCGCCAGCAGCCTTATTCCCGGGACAGGGAATTACGTCCTGACTTTC. The full variable domain, with the rest looked up from reference TRBV5-1 and TRBJ2-6, is KAGVTQTPRYLIKTRGQQVTLSCSPISGHRSVSWYQQTPGQGLQFLFEYFSETQRNKGNFPGRFSGRQFSNSRSEMNVSTLELGDSALYLCASSLIPGTGNYVLTFGAGSRLTVL.

The chain combines TRBV2 with TRBJ2-1, with TRBD2 identical over 14 bases. The V gene's germline CDR1 is SNHLY and CDR2 FYNNEI. The junction had 7 bases not matched to a gene; V was cut back by 3 bases and J by 6 bases. The CDR3 spans 17 residues. The CDR3 nucleotides read TGTGCCAGCAGTGAGCTGGGACTAGCGGGAGAAGGCAATGAGCAGTTCTTC. Translated, it gives CASSELGLAGEGNEQFF.

This clone was recorded a few times. The chain combines TRBV6-4 with TRBJ2-1; possibly TRBD2 for D (6 bases). V gave up 6 bases and J gave up 6 bases, with 24 bases separating them. The CDR3 extends over 17 amino acids. The germline V gene has CDR1 MRHNA and CDR2 SNTAGT. CDR3 DNA sequence: TGTGCCAGCAGCCCACACCAGGGAGGATTCTCGACCAATGAGCAGTTCTTC. It translates to CASSPHQGGFSTNEQFF.

Details on this clone: A read error may account for a junction end that differs from germline. The genes are TRBV11-2 and TRBJ2-1; 10 bases are shared with TRBD2. Germline V gene lookup returns CDR1 SGHAT and CDR2 FQNNGV. The length of the CDR3 is 15 residues. The CDR3 region is CASSQVGAGGPGQFF. The DNA of the CDR3 is TGCGCCAGCAGCCAAGTAGGAGCGGGAGGGCCGGGGCAGTTCTTC.

The V gene is TRBV5-1, the J gene TRBJ2-1; 15 bases are shared with TRBD2. There are 17 residues in the CDR3. Germline V lookup: CDR1 SGHRS, CDR2 YFSETQ. V lost 2 bases and J lost 6; bases outside the gene matches: 6. The CDR3 DNA follows: TGCGCCAGCAGCTTCGGACTAGCGGGAGGGCCCTCCAATGAGCAGTTCTTC. It yields the protein CASSFGLAGGPSNEQFF.

The chain's CDR3 is CATSRADPLAGAHEQYF. CDR3 sequence (DNA): TGTGCCACCAGCAGAGCCGACCCCCTAGCGGGAGCCCACGAGCAGTACTTC. This rearrangement joins TRBV15 to TRBJ2-7; 10 bases are shared with TRBD2. The CDR3 sequence is 17 residues long. V shed 1 base, J shed 5 bases, and the junction held 11 bases outside the gene matches. From germline, CDR1 is LNHNV and CDR2 YYDKDF (reference sequence).

This clone occurred a few times. The chain links TRBV9 to TRBJ1-1; TRBD1 is a possible D gene (5 bases). The CDR3 loop spans 14 amino acids. CDR1 SGDLS and CDR2 YYNGEE come from the germline V gene. V was pared by 4 bases and J by 5 bases, with 15 bases between. The CDR3 bases are TGTGCCAGCAGCCCCCGTTTGGGGGGAACTGAAGCTTTCTTT. Translation: CASSPRLGGTEAFF.

The chain carries TRBV4-1 and TRBJ2-7; D ambiguous. CDR1 MGHRA and CDR2 YSYEKL come from the germline V gene. Between the trimmed V and J ends, which lost 1 base and 3 bases, there was a span of 16 bases. The CDR3 spans 16 residues. Written as DNA, the CDR3 is TGCGCCAGCAGCCAAGTCTCACAAGACGCAGGCTACGAGCAGTACTTC. Amino acids: CASSQVSQDAGYEQYF.

This clone has more than one count but fewer than ten. The gene calls are TRBV2 and TRBJ2-2; 10 nucleotides agree with TRBD2. The CDR3 length is 14 residues. Germline V gene sequence: CDR1 SNHLY, CDR2 FYNNEI. Trimming took 6 bases from V and 5 from J; bases not matched to a gene: 3. Here the CDR3 DNA reads TGTGCCAGCAGGCTAGCGGGAGCAACCGGGGAGCTGTTTTTT. Protein product: CASRLAGATGELFF. The full variable domain, completed using reference TRBV2 and TRBJ2-2, is EPEVTQTPSHQVTQMGQEVILRCVPISNHLYFYWYRQILGQKVEFLVSFYNNEISEKSEIFDDQFSVERPDGSNFTLKIRSTKLEDSAMYFCASRLAGATGELFFGEGSRLTVL.

The chain employs TRBV28 and TRBJ1-5, with TRBD1 as a possible D gene (5 bases). This CDR3 region has 13 residues. Germline assignment: CDR1 MDHEN and CDR2 SYDVKM. Trimming took off 10 bases at V and 2 bases at J, with 12 bases between the two ends. CDR3 loop: CAIQTRGNQPQHF. The CDR3 DNA reads TGTGCCATTCAAACCAGGGGCAATCAGCCCCAGCATTTT.

A few counts support this clone. The V call is TRBV19, the J call TRBJ2-1, with TRBD2 matching 8 bases. This CDR3 contains 15 residues. CDR1 is LNHDA and CDR2 is SQIVND in the germline V gene (reference sequence). V lost 4 bases and J lost 3; bases outside the gene matches: 5. The CDR3 protein is CASSRAGGLYNEQFF. CDR3 DNA sequence: TGTGCCAGTAGTAGGGCGGGAGGACTCTACAATGAGCAGTTCTTC.

V usage is TRBV28 and J usage is TRBJ1-1; D not resolved. Trimming stripped 2 bases from V and 5 bases from J, with 6 bases between. This CDR3 contains 12 residues. The germline gives CDR1 MDHEN, CDR2 SYDVKM. The CDR3 DNA follows: TGTGCCAGCAGTTTAGAGAGAACTGAAGCTTTCTTT. It translates to CASSLERTEAFF.

This clone was seen a few times. The chain uses TRBV11-2 and TRBJ2-3, with 9 nucleotides matching TRBD2. CDR3 length equals 16 residues. V gave up 4 bases and J gave up 1 base; unmatched junction bases: 6. CDR1 and CDR2 from the germline V gene are SGHAT and FQNNGV. Here the CDR3 DNA reads TGTGCCAGCAGCTATCTAGCGGGGTGGGGCACAGATACGCAGTATTTT. Translation: CASSYLAGWGTDTQYF.

This clone came up a few times. The V and J genes are TRBV19 and TRBJ2-6, with 7 nucleotides matching TRBD1. Trimming at V came to 3 bases and at J to 2 bases, leaving 7 bases not matched to a gene. This CDR3 has 17 residues. The V gene's germline CDR1 is LNHDA and CDR2 SQIVND (reference sequence). The CDR3 coding sequence is TGTGCCAGTAGTATTCCCATAACAGGGGCTGGGGCCAACGTCCTGACTTTC. It yields the protein CASSIPITGAGANVLTF. The full variable domain, its missing parts supplied by reference TRBV19 and TRBJ2-6, is DGGITQSPKYLFRKEGQNVTLSCEQNLNHDAMYWYRQDPGQGLRLIYYSQIVNDFQKGDIAEGYSVSREKKESFPLTVTSAQKNPTAFYLCASSIPITGAGANVLTFGAGSRLTVL.

About this clone: At one end the junction does not follow the germline gene, possibly because of a read error. This chain links TRBV11-1 with TRBJ2-1, with TRBD2 matching 11 bases. This CDR3 region has 14 residues. Germline values: CDR1 SGHAT, CDR2 FQDESV (reference sequence). CDR3 protein: CASSLAGGPSEQFF. Written as DNA, the CDR3 is TGTGCCAGCAGTTTAGCGGGAGGGCCTAGTGAGCAGTTCTTC. The variable domain in full, completed from reference TRBV11-1 and TRBJ2-1, reads EAEVAQSPRYKITEKSQAVAFWCDPISGHATLYWYRQILGQGPELLVQFQDESVVDDSQLPKDRFSAERLKGVDSTLKIQPAELGDSAMYLCASSLAGGPSEQFFGPGTRLTVL.

The chain uses TRBV27 and TRBJ2-5; D is perhaps TRBD2 (7 bases). The V and J ends lost 7 bases and 6 bases respectively, with 21 bases between them. Per the germline V gene, CDR1 is MNHEY and CDR2 is SMNVEV (reference sequence). The CDR3 consists of 15 residues. DNA for the CDR3: TGTGCCAGCATGAAGGGGGGGTCAAGCAAACAGACCCAGTACTTC. It yields the protein CASMKGGSSKQTQYF.

This clone turned up a few times. The genes are TRBV5-1 and TRBJ2-5; 8 bases agree with TRBD1. J was trimmed by 1 base and V by 0 bases; bases with no gene match: 5. The CDR3 loop spans 16 amino acids. Germline assignment: CDR1 SGHRS and CDR2 YFSETQ. The chain's CDR3 is CASSLVGTGAQETQYF. CDR3 bases: TGCGCCAGCAGCTTGGTGGGGACAGGAGCCCAAGAGACCCAGTACTTC.